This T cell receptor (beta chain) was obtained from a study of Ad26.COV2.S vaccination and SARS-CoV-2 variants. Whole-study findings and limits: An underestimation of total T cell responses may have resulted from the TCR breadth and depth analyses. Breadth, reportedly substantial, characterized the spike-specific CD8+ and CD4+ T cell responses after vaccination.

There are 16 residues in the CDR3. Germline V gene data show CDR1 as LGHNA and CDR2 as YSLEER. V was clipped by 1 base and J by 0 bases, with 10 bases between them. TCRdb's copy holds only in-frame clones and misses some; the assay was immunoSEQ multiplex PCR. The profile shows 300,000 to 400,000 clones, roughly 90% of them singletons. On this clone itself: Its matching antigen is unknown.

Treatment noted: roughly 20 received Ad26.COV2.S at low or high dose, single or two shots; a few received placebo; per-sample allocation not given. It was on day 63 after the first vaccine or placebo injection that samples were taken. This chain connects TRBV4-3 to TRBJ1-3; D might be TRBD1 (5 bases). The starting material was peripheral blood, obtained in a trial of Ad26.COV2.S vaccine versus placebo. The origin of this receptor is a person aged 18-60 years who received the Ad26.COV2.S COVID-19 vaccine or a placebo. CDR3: CASSQAWGYSGNTIYF. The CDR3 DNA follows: TGCGCCAGCAGCCAAGCCTGGGGGTACTCTGGAAACACCATATATTTT.